This TCR beta chain was sequenced during a study of cytomegalovirus exposure and HLA in healthy donors. On the study more broadly: HLA-typed donors contributed 65 million to 95 million unique TCRs, which were held in an early data release.

This clone came up a few times. Its antigen is unknown. Overall study findings and caveats: In an earlier analysis, most TCR beta V segments were productive about 87% or about 30% of the time. Cytomegalovirus-associated status was assigned to roughly 160 TCR beta chains.

Both 60 Vbeta primers and 13 Jbeta primers went into the PCR. Profiled with immunoSEQ multiplex PCR; TCRdb holds only in-frame clones, not every one. The sample comprises 100,000 to 150,000 clones, 65% to 80% of which are singletons, and about 1.7% rests with the top ten. The donors gave bone marrow, and they were healthy. The ends lost 2 bases at V and 5 bases at J; junction bases unmatched: 2. CDR1 and CDR2 (germline): SNHLY, FYNNEI. The CDR3 has 13 residues. The chain uses TRBV2 and TRBJ2-5; 7 bases are a match to TRBD1. This receptor was obtained from a woman in her thirties or forties in good health and CMV-seronegative. Sequenced input: PBMCs. Written as DNA, the CDR3 is TGTGCCAGCAGTGAACAGGGGGAGGAGACCCAGTACTTC. Its protein is CASSEQGEETQYF.